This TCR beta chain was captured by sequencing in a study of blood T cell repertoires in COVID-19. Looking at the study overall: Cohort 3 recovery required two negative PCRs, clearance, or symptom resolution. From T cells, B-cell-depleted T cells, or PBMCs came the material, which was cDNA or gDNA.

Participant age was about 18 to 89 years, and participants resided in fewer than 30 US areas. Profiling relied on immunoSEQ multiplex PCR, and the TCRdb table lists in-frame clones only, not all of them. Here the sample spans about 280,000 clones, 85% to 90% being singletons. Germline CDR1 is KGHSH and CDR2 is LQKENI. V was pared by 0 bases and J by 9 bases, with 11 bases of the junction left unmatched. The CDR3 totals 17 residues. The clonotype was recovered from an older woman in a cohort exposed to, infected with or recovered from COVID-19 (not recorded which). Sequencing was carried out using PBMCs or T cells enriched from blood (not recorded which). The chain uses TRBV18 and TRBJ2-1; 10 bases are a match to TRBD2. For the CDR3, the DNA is TGTGCCAGCTCACCACCCAAGGGAGCGGGAGGGCAACCTGAGCAGTTCTTC. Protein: CASSPPKGAGGQPEQFF. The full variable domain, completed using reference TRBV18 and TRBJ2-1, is NAGVMQNPRHLVRRRGQEARLRCSPMKGHSHVYWYRQLPEEGLKFMVYLQKENIIDESGMPKERFSAEFPKEGPSILRIQQVVRGDSAAYFCASSPPKGAGGQPEQFFGPGTRLTVL.